This TCR beta chain stems from a study of T cell responses to AZD1222 COVID-19 vaccine. Study results and limitations: When two AZD1222 doses had been given, Spike-specific TCR breadth and depth rose. After the peak T cell response, and only then, were repertoires sampled. Females made up more of the donors, who were largely white British, and clonal diversity may have come out too low. CD4 TCRs linked to vaccination spanned spike, dominating at 160-218 and 743-854.

Trimming removed 0 bases at V and 2 bases at J, with 6 bases between. Per germline, CDR1 SGHNT and CDR2 YYREEE (reference sequence). The CDR3 sequence is 13 residues long. The assay was immunoSEQ multiplex PCR, and TCRdb's table has in-frame clones only and misses some. Among roughly 140,000 clones listed, more than 75% were seen once. Worth noting for this clone: Its target is not known.

The sequence was collected from an adult in good health. This sequence joins TRBV5-4 and TRBJ2-7; unclear D gene. The sequences come from peripheral blood, collected on day 0 of AZD1222 vaccination. CDR3: CASSLEQTYEQYF. CDR3 bases: TGTGCCAGCAGCTTGGAACAGACCTACGAGCAGTACTTC. Using reference TRBV5-4 and TRBJ2-7 for the parts outside the CDR3, the full variable domain is ETGVTQSPTHLIKTRGQQVTLRCSSQSGHNTVSWYQQALGQGPQFIFQYYREEENGRGNFPPRFSGLQFPNYSSELNVNALELDDSALYLCASSLEQTYEQYFGPGTRLTVT.